This T cell receptor beta chain was recovered during a study of cytomegalovirus exposure and HLA in healthy donors. The PCR made use of 60 Vbeta and 13 Jbeta primers. Produced via immunoSEQ multiplex PCR; TCRdb's table is partial and in-frame only. The sample lists tens of thousands of clones; around 82% were seen once. This clone was found a few times. Donors were nominally healthy when sampled, though unrecorded immune exposures were likely. The CDR3 runs 16 residues. Trimming removed 4 bases at V and 10 bases at J, with 26 bases between. Per the germline V gene, CDR1 is SGHRS and CDR2 is YFSETQ. Input material: PBMCs. V gene TRBV5-1 combines with J gene TRBJ1-2, with D perhaps matching TRBD1 (5 bases). The sequence was collected from a female donor in good health and CMV-seronegative. The CDR3: CASSPRTDSIQCYYTF. As DNA, the CDR3 is TGCGCCAGCAGCCCCCGGACCGACAGTATTCAGTGTTACTACACCTTC.